These T cell receptor beta chains were read from a single sample in a study of blood T cells in healthy people across ages. MiXCR, applied by TCRdb to the 5' RACE reads, yields one record per CDR3 protein. The sample contains some 1.5 million distinct CDR3 sequences, around 40% of which appear only once. Sequencing was performed on blood. These receptors came from a woman aged 18-29 years in good health. Both conserved end residues are part of each CDR3. The D gene is left open where the match is weak. Size values are once, few and many counts, or a class for expanded clones, and some rows have none.

abundance	d_gene	v_gene	j_gene	CDR3nt	CDR3aa
once	NA	TRBV20-1	TRBJ2-1	TGCAGTGCTAGGGCCCGGGGAGCCGGGGGCAATGAGCAGTTCTTC	CSARARGAGGNEQFF
NA	NA	TRBV7-2	TRBJ1-4	TGTGCCAGCAGCTACCAAGGACAGAGTAGAAATGAAAAACTGTTTTTT	CASSYQGQSRNEKLFF
few	NA	TRBV11-2	TRBJ2-1	TGTGCCAGCAGCTTAGAGCGGGGGCACAATGAGCAGTTCTTC	CASSLERGHNEQFF
NA	NA	TRBV29-1	TRBJ1-1	TGCAGCGTTACCGGACGTGATAGGAGGGACACTGAAGCTTTCTTT	CSVTGRDRRDTEAFF
once	TRBD1	TRBV6-5	TRBJ2-5	TGTGCCAGCATGGACAGGGGAGGGCAAGAGACCCAGTACTTC	CASMDRGGQETQYF
NA	TRBD1	TRBV29-1	TRBJ1-4	TGCAGCGTTGTCCCCCCGGGACAGGGTGGTGAAAAACTGTTTTTT	CSVVPPGQGGEKLFF
NA	TRBD2	TRBV6-2/TRBV6-3	TRBJ2-1	TGTGCCAGCAGTGACCCCATGGGCGGCGGGAGGACCAATGAGCAGTTCTTC	CASSDPMGGGRTNEQFF
NA	NA	TRBV6-2/TRBV6-3	TRBJ2-1	TGTGCCAGCAACCGACAGGGAGGCTTTGAGCAGTTCTTC	CASNRQGGFEQFF
NA	NA	TRBV7-2	TRBJ1-4	TGTGCCAGCAGCATGGCGGGGCCGGGTGAAAAACTGTTTTTT	CASSMAGPGEKLFF
few	NA	TRBV27	TRBJ1-1	TGTGCCAGCAGTTTTGGGGGTTTCACTGAAGCTTTCTTT	CASSFGGFTEAFF
once	NA	TRBV6-2/TRBV6-3	TRBJ1-2	TGTGCCAGCACCACGGGGATGGCGAATGGCTACACCTTC	CASTTGMANGYTF
NA	TRBD2	TRBV10-3	TRBJ2-3	TGTGCCATCAGTGAGTCGATTGGGGGGGAGAAAACAGATACGCAGTATTTT	CAISESIGGEKTDTQYF
NA	TRBD2	TRBV25-1	TRBJ2-1	TGTGCCAGCATAGGCCTAGCGGCCTACAATGAGCAGTTCTTC	CASIGLAAYNEQFF
few	TRBD1	TRBV20-1	TRBJ1-5	TGCAGTGCTAGAGGGGACAGGTCCCAGCCCCAGCATTTT	CSARGDRSQPQHF
few	NA	TRBV12-3/TRBV12-4	TRBJ1-5	TGTGCCAGCACCGTGGACGGTAGCAATCAGCCCCAGCATTTT	CASTVDGSNQPQHF
NA	TRBD1	TRBV10-3	TRBJ1-1	TGTGCCATCAGGGGTACAGGGGGCGGGAACACTGAAGCTTTCTTT	CAIRGTGGGNTEAFF
NA	TRBD2	TRBV12-3/TRBV12-4	TRBJ2-3	TGTGCCAGCAGTTTATGGTCCCTAGCGGGGGGGCGATTAAGCACAGATACGCAGTATTTT	CASSLWSLAGGRLSTDTQYF
few	NA	TRBV5-5	TRBJ2-3	TGTGCCAGCACCCTAAATAGGCTAGGAGTAGGAGATACGCAGTATTTT	CASTLNRLGVGDTQYF
NA	TRBD2	TRBV3-1	TRBJ2-1	TGTGCCAGCAGCCGTAGGACTAGCGGGGGACCCTCCTACAATGAGCAGTTCTTC	CASSRRTSGGPSYNEQFF
NA	NA	TRBV27	TRBJ1-2	TGTGCCAGCACCGACCTGGTAGGGAACTATGGCTACACCTTC	CASTDLVGNYGYTF
NA	TRBD2	TRBV4-2	TRBJ2-7	TGTGCCAGCAGCCAAGAGACGACTAGCGGGGGGGCCATCTTGGACGAGCAGTACTTC	CASSQETTSGGAILDEQYF
NA	NA	TRBV20-1	TRBJ2-1	TGCAGTGCTATAAGGGACCCCCTGAGCTCCTACAATGAGCAGTTCTTC	CSAIRDPLSSYNEQFF
NA	NA	TRBV6-2/TRBV6-3	TRBJ2-7	TGTGGCAGCAGTTACGGTGATGAGCAGTACTTC	CGSSYGDEQYF
NA	TRBD1	TRBV27	TRBJ2-3	TGTGCCAGCAGTCCAGGACAGGGGAAGAGCACAGATACGCAGTATTTT	CASSPGQGKSTDTQYF
NA	TRBD1	TRBV5-1	TRBJ2-1	TGCGCCAGCAACACACAGGGGTCTGAGCAGTTCTTC	CASNTQGSEQFF
NA	NA	TRBV9	TRBJ2-5	TGTGCCGGCAGCCCCCGTGTCGAGGGACAAGAGACCCAGTACTTC	CAGSPRVEGQETQYF
NA	NA	TRBV6-2/TRBV6-3	TRBJ1-5	TGTGCCAGCAGTTCCAGGACGAGGGAGGATCAGCCCCAGCATTTT	CASSSRTREDQPQHF
NA	TRBD1	TRBV28	TRBJ2-7	TGTGCCAGCAGAAGATGGACAGGAATGTCCTACGAGCAGTACTTC	CASRRWTGMSYEQYF
few	NA	TRBV9	TRBJ2-1	TGTGCCAGCAGCGTAGGTGAGGGGCTCGGGTACAATGAGCAGTTCTTC	CASSVGEGLGYNEQFF
NA	NA	TRBV20-1	TRBJ1-6	TGCAGTGCTAGAGATGAGGGCCTGGACGAGGCCCTCCACTTT	CSARDEGLDEALHF
NA	TRBD1	TRBV4-3	TRBJ2-1	TGCGCCAGCAGCCACCTTCTACCGGGACAGGGGGCCGATGAGCAGTTCTTC	CASSHLLPGQGADEQFF
NA	NA	TRBV29-1	TRBJ2-1	TGCAGCGTTGAAGGCCCCCTGCTAGCCCCCGGGCAGTTCTTC	CSVEGPLLAPGQFF
few	NA	TRBV5-1	TRBJ2-7	TGCGCCAGCAGCTGGGACAATACCGAGCAGTACTTC	CASSWDNTEQYF
NA	NA	TRBV5-4	TRBJ1-2	TGTGCCGGCAGCTGGGGGGGACCGCGGGGGGAAAATGGCTACACCTTC	CAGSWGGPRGENGYTF
NA	NA	TRBV12-3/TRBV12-4	TRBJ2-3	TGTGCCAGCAGTTTCTTTGGGGGGCGGGGTACGCAGTATTTT	CASSFFGGRGTQYF
few	TRBD1	TRBV6-6	TRBJ1-1	TGTGCCAGCAGCCCCAACCGGGACAGCCTAGCTTTCTTT	CASSPNRDSLAFF
many	NA	TRBV12-3/TRBV12-4	TRBJ2-3	TGTGCCAGCAGTTTCTCGGGGTTCACAGATACGCAGTATTTT	CASSFSGFTDTQYF
NA	NA	TRBV11-2	TRBJ2-5	TGTGCCAGCAGACCCGTGGTAGCACGCGAGACCCAGTACTTC	CASRPVVARETQYF
NA	NA	TRBV5-1	TRBJ1-6	TGCGCCTGCAGCTTGGCCCCGGAGGAACCCCTCCACTTT	CACSLAPEEPLHF
NA	NA	TRBV27	TRBJ1-2	TGTGCCAGCAGTTTTAACCCTCAGGGCCACTATGGCTACACCTTC	CASSFNPQGHYGYTF
few	TRBD1	TRBV6-1	TRBJ2-7	TGTGCCAGCAAGACCCTACGACAGGGGGCCTACGAGCAGTACTTC	CASKTLRQGAYEQYF
NA	NA	TRBV4-2	TRBJ2-5	TGTGCCAGCAGCCAAGAGTCAGGCCGACAAGAGACCCAGTACTTC	CASSQESGRQETQYF
few	NA	TRBV4-1	TRBJ1-2	TGCGCCAGCAGCCGAGAAGCTGCTAGGGGCTACACCTTC	CASSREAARGYTF
few	NA	TRBV25-1	TRBJ1-4	TGTGCCAGCAGTGAGGTCCGAAATAGTCACCCAACTAATGAAAAACTGTTTTTT	CASSEVRNSHPTNEKLFF